This T cell receptor (beta chain) was identified in a study of T cells after yellow fever vaccination. Notes on the study in general: Although most clonotypes did not, a small share appeared in both CD4 and CD8 compartments.

Germline values: CDR1 SQVTM, CDR2 ANQGSEA. The length of the CDR3 is 12 residues. V lost 4 bases and J lost 5, with 11 bases in between. TCRdb redid the calling of the 5' RACE reads with MiXCR, one entry per CDR3 protein. Counted here are some 560,000 distinct CDR3 sequences, over 15% occurring once; the ten biggest clones make up roughly an eighth. This clonotype has just a few counts. Its target is not known. The chain couples TRBV29-1 to TRBJ2-5; tentatively, D is TRBD2 (6 bases). The sequence derives from a man aged 25 to 45 who received the YFV17D yellow fever vaccine. Specimen: PBMCs, collected 15 days after the yellow fever booster vaccination. The CDR3 reads CSVVGRMETQYF. Here the CDR3 DNA reads TGCAGCGTTGTGGGGAGGATGGAGACCCAGTACTTC. Together with reference TRBV29-1 and TRBJ2-5, the CDR3 gives the full variable domain: SAVISQKPSRDICQRGTSLTIQCQVDSQVTMMFWYRQQPGQSLTLIATANQGSEATYESGFVIDKFPISRPNLTFSTLTVSNMSPEDSSIYLCSVVGRMETQYFGPGTRLLVL.